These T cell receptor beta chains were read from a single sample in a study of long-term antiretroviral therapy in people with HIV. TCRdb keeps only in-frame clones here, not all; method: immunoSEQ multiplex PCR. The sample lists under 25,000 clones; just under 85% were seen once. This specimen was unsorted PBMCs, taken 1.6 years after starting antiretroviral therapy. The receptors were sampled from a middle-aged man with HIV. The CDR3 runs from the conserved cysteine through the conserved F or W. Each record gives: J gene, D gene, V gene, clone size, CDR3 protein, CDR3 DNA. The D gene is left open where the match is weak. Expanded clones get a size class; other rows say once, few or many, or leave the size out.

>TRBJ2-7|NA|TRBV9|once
CASSQSVAQSSYEQYF
TGTGCCAGCAGCCAGAGCGTGGCCCAGAGCTCCTACGAGCAGTACTTC
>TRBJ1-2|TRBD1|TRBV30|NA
CAWRSPGQSLYGYTF
TGTGCCTGGAGGTCTCCGGGACAGTCTCTTTATGGCTACACCTTC
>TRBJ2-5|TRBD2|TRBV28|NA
CATSGGAGKETQYF
TGTGCCACCTCGGGGGGGGCAGGGAAAGAGACCCAGTACTTC
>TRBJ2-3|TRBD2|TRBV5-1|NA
CASSQLGGVTDTQYF
TGCGCCAGCAGTCAACTGGGGGGGGTCACAGATACGCAGTATTTT
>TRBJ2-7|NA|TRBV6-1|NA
CASSEGFLPPYEQYF
TGTGCCAGCAGTGAAGGATTTCTCCCACCTTACGAGCAGTACTTC
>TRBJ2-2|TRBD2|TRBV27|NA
CASSLLGGRATGELFF
TGTGCCAGCAGTTTACTGGGCGGGAGGGCCACCGGGGAGCTGTTTTTT
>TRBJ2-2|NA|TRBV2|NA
CASSDEVRGDTGELFF
TGTGCCAGCAGTGATGAAGTGCGGGGAGACACCGGGGAGCTGTTTTTT
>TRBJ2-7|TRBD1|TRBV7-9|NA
CASSLGTGVPYEQYF
TGTGCCAGCAGCTTGGGGACAGGGGTACCCTACGAGCAGTACTTC
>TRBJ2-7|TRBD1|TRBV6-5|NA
CASSSGQGFSYEQYF
TGTGCCAGCAGTTCAGGACAGGGTTTCTCCTACGAGCAGTACTTC
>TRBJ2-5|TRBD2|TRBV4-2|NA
CASSQESGGAGETQYF
TGTGCCAGCAGCCAAGAAAGCGGGGGGGCCGGAGAGACCCAGTACTTC
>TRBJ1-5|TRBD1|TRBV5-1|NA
CASSWTGGVQPQHF
TGCGCCAGCAGCTGGACAGGGGGCGTTCAGCCCCAGCATTTT
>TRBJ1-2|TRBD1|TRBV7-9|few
CASSQGQGNYGYTF
TGTGCCAGCAGCCAAGGACAGGGAAACTATGGCTACACCTTC
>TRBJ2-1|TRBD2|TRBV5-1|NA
CASSLGPAGGNNEQFF
TGCGCCAGCAGCTTGGGGCCAGCGGGGGGCAACAATGAGCAGTTCTTC
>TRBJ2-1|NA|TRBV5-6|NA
CASSKGDNEQFF
TGTGCCAGCAGCAAGGGGGATAATGAGCAGTTCTTC
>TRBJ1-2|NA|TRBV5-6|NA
CASSLFFTSVTLPNYGYTF
TGTGCCAGCAGCTTGTTTTTTACCAGCGTAACCCTACCGAACTATGGCTACACCTTC
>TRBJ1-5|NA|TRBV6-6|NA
CASSQWTQPQHF
TGTGCCAGCAGTCAATGGACGCAGCCCCAGCATTTT
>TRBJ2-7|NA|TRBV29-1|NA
CSVDGGSSYEQYF
TGCAGCGTTGATGGGGGGAGCTCCTACGAGCAGTACTTC
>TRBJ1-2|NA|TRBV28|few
CASSSGYGYTF
TGTGCCAGCAGCAGTGGATATGGCTACACCTTC
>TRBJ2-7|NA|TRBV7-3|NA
CASSLGHSYEQYF
TGTGCCAGCAGCCTGGGACATTCCTACGAGCAGTACTTC
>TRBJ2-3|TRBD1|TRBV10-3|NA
CAIRTGTDTGTQYF
TGTGCCATCAGGACCGGGACAGACACAGGTACGCAGTATTTT
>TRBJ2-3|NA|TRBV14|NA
CASSQGVSGTDTQYF
TGTGCCAGCAGCCAAGGGGTTAGCGGCACAGATACGCAGTATTTT
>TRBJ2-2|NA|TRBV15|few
CATSRPTGELFF
TGTGCCACCAGCAGACCCACCGGGGAGCTGTTTTTT
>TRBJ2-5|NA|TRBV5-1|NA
CASSLVGETQYF
TGCGCCAGCAGCTTGGTAGGGGAGACCCAGTACTTC
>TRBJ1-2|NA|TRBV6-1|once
CASSEATANYGYTF
TGTGCCAGCAGTGAAGCCACCGCTAACTATGGCTACACCTTC
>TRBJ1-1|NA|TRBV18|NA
CASSPQGGGTEAFF
TGTGCCAGCTCACCACAGGGGGGAGGCACTGAAGCTTTCTTT
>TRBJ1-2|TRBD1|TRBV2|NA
CASSEVLRDRGHGYTF
TGTGCCAGCAGTGAAGTTTTACGGGACAGGGGCCATGGCTACACCTTC
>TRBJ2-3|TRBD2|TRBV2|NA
CASSEGGGAPDTQYF
TGTGCCAGCAGCGAAGGCGGGGGGGCACCAGATACGCAGTATTTT
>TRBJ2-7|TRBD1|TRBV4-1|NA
CASSQDGTPRGRYEQYF
TGCGCCAGCAGCCAAGATGGGACCCCTAGGGGGCGGTACGAGCAGTACTTC
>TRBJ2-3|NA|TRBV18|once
CASSPVGASTDTQYF
TGTGCCAGCTCACCTGTAGGGGCCAGCACAGATACGCAGTATTTT
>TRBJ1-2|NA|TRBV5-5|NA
CASSLWGPGYGYTF
TGTGCCAGCAGCTTGTGGGGCCCCGGGTATGGCTACACCTTC
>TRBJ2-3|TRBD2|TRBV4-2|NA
CASSQVHRSGGSTDTQYF
TGTGCCAGCAGCCAAGTACATAGAAGCGGGGGGAGCACAGATACGCAGTATTTT